What follows is one T cell receptor beta chain and its context. Two oligonucleotides, mixed equimolar, formed the beta constant-region primer covering TRBC1 and TRBC2. The ligated cDNA underwent four PCR rounds using SP2 and nested alpha and beta constant-region primers. TCRdb processed the UMI-ligation and nested PCR reads anew with MiXCR; each CDR3 protein has one entry. The sample yields about 120,000 distinct CDR3 sequences, 36% seen once. Germline V gives CDR1 SGHTA, CDR2 FQGNSA. The ends lost 10 bases at V and 4 bases at J; junction bases unmatched: 8. There are 13 residues in the CDR3. These data originate in a study of naive and memory T cell subsets.

This receptor was obtained from a human donor in good health. The sequenced sample was central memory CD4+ T cells from blood. This chain uses TRBV7-2 with TRBJ1-2; 8 bases agree with TRBD1. CDR3 bases: TGTGCCAAGGCAGGGGGCCTTTCCTATGGCTACACCTTC. This sequence encodes CAKAGGLSYGYTF.